The clone carrying this TCR beta chain has only a few counts. Looked up from germline, CDR1 is MGHRA and CDR2 is YSYEKL. Trimming stripped 1 base from V and 0 bases from J, with 17 bases between. This CDR3 has 18 residues. The sample originates from a study of blood T cell repertoires in COVID-19. At the level of the study: COVID-19 samples collected from the United States, Italy and Spain covered acute and convalescent phases. T cells, B-cell-depleted T cells, or PBMCs provided the cDNA or gDNA that served as material.

As originally analysed: Quantification of nucleated cells was approximated via reference gene primer amplification. Libraries were prepared by immunoSEQ multiplex PCR; TCRdb keeps only in-frame clonotypes and omits some of them. V, J and clone size are those of that table, while D and trimming were read from the DNA. The data contain about 300,000 clones, over 70% of them seen just once; the ten biggest clones take up about 1.2%. The sequence derives from a woman aged 45-65 years with acute or convalescent COVID-19. The chain has TRBV4-1 and TRBJ2-3; maybe TRBD1 (6 bases). Sequencing input: peripheral blood. The CDR3 here is CASSQAAMGASSTDTQYF. As DNA, the CDR3 is TGCGCCAGCAGCCAAGCGGCTATGGGGGCCTCTAGCACAGATACGCAGTATTTT.